This TCR beta chain was profiled in a study of breast tumors, draining lymph nodes, adjacent tissues. Study-level results: Tumor T cell lymph node origin was a supported hypothesis, not proven. The data were judged consistent with most tumor T cells coming from lymph node and expanding in tumor. Compared with basal-like, luminal-like tumors shared significantly more repertoire with nontumor tissue. Tumor repertoires ranked between lymph nodes and nontumor tissue in diversity, with V and J gene preferences.

TCRdb itself ran the multiplex PCR reads through MiXCR, one entry per CDR3 protein. The top ten hold about 1.4% of the sample, which has about 230,000 distinct CDR3 sequences, 32% seen once. This clonotype was seen at least ten times. Its target is not known. Axillary draining lymph nodes of breast cancer patients supplied the node samples. This clonotype was sampled from a female donor with breast cancer. Some clones in this sample may be carry-over from other donors' samples. The sample was axillary lymph node tissue.

The CDR3 protein is CASSLLLPTDTQYF. Here the CDR3 DNA reads TGCGCCAGCAGCCTTCTACTTCCCACAGATACGCAGTATTTT. The genes are TRBV5-1 and TRBJ2-3; the D is unclear. There are 14 residues in the CDR3. From germline, CDR1 is SGHRS and CDR2 YFSETQ. Trimming took 4 bases from V and 2 from J, leaving 11 bases between them. The variable domain in full, completed from reference TRBV5-1 and TRBJ2-3, reads KAGVTQTPRYLIKTRGQQVTLSCSPISGHRSVSWYQQTPGQGLQFLFEYFSETQRNKGNFPGRFSGRQFSNSRSEMNVSTLELGDSALYLCASSLLLPTDTQYFGPGTRLTVL.